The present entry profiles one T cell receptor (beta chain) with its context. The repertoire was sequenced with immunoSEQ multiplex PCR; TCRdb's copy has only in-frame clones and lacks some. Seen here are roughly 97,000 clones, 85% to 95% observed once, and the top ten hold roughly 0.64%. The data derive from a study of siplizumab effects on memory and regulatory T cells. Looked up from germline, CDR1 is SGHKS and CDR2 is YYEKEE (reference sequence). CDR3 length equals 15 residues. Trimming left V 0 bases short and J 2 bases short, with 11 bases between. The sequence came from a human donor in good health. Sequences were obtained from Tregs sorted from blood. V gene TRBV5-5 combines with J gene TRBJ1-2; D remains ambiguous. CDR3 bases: TGTGCCAGCAGCTTGGACTGGGCATCGAACTATGGCTACACCTTC. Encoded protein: CASSLDWASNYGYTF. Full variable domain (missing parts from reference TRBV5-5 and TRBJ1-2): DAGVTQSPTHLIKTRGQQVTLRCSPISGHKSVSWYQQVLGQGPQFIFQYYEKEERGRGNFPDRFSARQFPNYSSELNVNALLLGDSALYLCASSLDWASNYGYTFGSGTRLTVV.